This T cell receptor (beta chain) was recovered during a study of neurological immune-mediated disorders. This sample's time point: technical triplicate 2. MiXCR, run by TCRdb on the 5' RACE reads, gives a single entry per CDR3 protein. This sample has about 55,000 distinct CDR3 sequences, with around 24% found just once. Germline CDR1 MNHNY, CDR2 SVGAGI (reference sequence). V was clipped by 4 bases and J by 6 bases, with 22 bases between them. The CDR3 runs 16 residues. The sample comprised PBMCs. The TCR originated in a man in his sixties with HTLV-1-associated myelopathy (HAM/TSP). The chain carries TRBV6-6 and TRBJ2-7; D is uncertain. CDR3 loop: CASSSLFPPEPLEQYF. DNA for the CDR3: TGTGCCAGCAGTTCCCTATTTCCGCCGGAACCTCTCGAGCAGTACTTC.